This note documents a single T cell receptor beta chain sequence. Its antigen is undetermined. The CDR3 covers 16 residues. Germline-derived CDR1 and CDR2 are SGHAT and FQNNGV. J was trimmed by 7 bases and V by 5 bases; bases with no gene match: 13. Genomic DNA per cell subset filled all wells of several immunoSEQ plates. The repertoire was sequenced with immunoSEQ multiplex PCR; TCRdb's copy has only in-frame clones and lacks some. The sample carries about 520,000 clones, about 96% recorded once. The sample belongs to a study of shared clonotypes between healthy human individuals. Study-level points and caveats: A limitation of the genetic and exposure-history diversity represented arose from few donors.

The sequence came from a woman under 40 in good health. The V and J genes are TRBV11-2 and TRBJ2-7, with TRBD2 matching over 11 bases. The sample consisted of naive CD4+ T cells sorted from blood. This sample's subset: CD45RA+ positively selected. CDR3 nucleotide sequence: TGTGCCAGCAGCGCCAATAGCGGGAGGGCCCCCTGGGAGCAGTACTTC. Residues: CASSANSGRAPWEQYF.